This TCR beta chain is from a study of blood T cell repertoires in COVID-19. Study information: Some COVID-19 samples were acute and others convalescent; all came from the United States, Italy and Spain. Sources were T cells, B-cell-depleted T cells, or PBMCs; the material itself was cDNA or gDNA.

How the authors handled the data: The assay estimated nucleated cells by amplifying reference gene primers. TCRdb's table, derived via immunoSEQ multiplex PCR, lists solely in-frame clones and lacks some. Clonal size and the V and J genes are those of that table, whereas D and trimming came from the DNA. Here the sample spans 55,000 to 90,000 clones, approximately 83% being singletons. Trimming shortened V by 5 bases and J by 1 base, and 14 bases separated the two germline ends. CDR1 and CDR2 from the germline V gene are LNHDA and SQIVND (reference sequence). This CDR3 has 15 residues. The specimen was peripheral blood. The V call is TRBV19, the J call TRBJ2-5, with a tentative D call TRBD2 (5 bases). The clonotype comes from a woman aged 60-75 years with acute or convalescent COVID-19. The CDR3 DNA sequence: TGTGCCAGTAGTTCCGTCCTCGCGGGCCAAGAGACCCAGTACTTC. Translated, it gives CASSSVLAGQETQYF.